The TCR beta chain under discussion was sequenced for a study of blood T cell repertoires in COVID-19. The CDR3 loop spans 17 amino acids. Germline lookup yields CDR1 KGHDR and CDR2 SFDVKD. V lost 2 bases, J lost 3 bases, and 9 bases stayed unmatched. Per the original data handling: By means of reference gene primer amplification, nucleated cell counts were estimated. The repertoire was sequenced with immunoSEQ multiplex PCR; TCRdb's copy has only in-frame clones and lacks some. The V and J calls and clone size come from that table; D and trimming were worked out from the DNA. The sample yields fewer than 200,000 clones, 84% seen once. Study members were between roughly 18 and 100 years old and lived in 20 to 30 US regions. Donors of Cohort 3 who recovered were those that had two negative PCRs, clearance, or symptom resolution.

The clonotype originates from a man aged 50 or older who had recovered from COVID-19. Specimen: PBMCs or T cells enriched from blood (not recorded which). The rearrangement joins TRBV24-1 to TRBJ1-2, with 9 bases fitting TRBD1. The CDR3 DNA reads as TGTGCCACCAGTGATTCCGGGACAGGGCCTTCTTACTATGGCTACACCTTC. This encodes CATSDSGTGPSYYGYTF.